One TCR beta chain is described in this entry. RNA, once extracted, was reverse transcribed into cDNA for use as the sequencing template. The repertoire was sequenced with immunoSEQ multiplex PCR; TCRdb's copy has only in-frame clones and lacks some. The data hold 150,000 to 160,000 clones, with around half observed a single time. V was pared by 0 bases and J by 4 bases, with 16 bases between. The CDR3 runs 16 residues. Germline V gene lookup returns CDR1 SGDLS and CDR2 YYNGEE. The data derive from a study of CD8+ T cells in alopecia areata. The receptor was isolated from a human donor with alopecia areata. The chain couples TRBV9 to TRBJ1-2; D unclear. The sequences come from CD8+ T cells sorted from blood, collected at week 0. The CDR3 protein is CASSVADTASSYGYTF. Written as DNA, the CDR3 is TGTGCCAGCAGCGTAGCTGATACAGCGAGCTCCTATGGCTACACCTTC.